These T cell receptor beta chains were read from a single sample in a study of shared clonotypes between healthy human individuals. Clones were read by immunoSEQ multiplex PCR, and TCRdb kept only the in-frame ones, dropping some. The repertoire includes approximately 1.5 million clones, 98% to 99% of them detected once, and about 0.34% sits in the top ten. The sequenced sample consisted of naive CD4+ T cells sorted from blood. The receptor set was obtained from a man aged 25 to 40 in good health. The CDR3 runs from the conserved cysteine through the conserved F or W. The D gene is left open where the match is weak. Clone size is given for some rows only: seen once, a few or many times, or a class if the clone is expanded.

d_gene: -
v_gene: TRBV28
len: 12
abundance: -
j_gene: TRBJ2-1
CDR3aa: CASSLVYNEQFF

d_gene: -
v_gene: TRBV18
len: 12
abundance: once
j_gene: TRBJ2-5
CDR3aa: CASSPPGETQYF

d_gene: -
v_gene: TRBV4-3
len: 14
abundance: once
j_gene: TRBJ2-7
CDR3aa: CASSRTVNLYEQYF

d_gene: TRBD1
v_gene: TRBV5-6
len: 15
abundance: -
j_gene: TRBJ1-1
CDR3aa: CASSLHDRGSPEAFF

d_gene: -
v_gene: TRBV6-5
len: 16
abundance: -
j_gene: TRBJ2-3
CDR3aa: CASSYSPGGSGDTQYF

d_gene: TRBD1
v_gene: TRBV2
len: 15
abundance: -
j_gene: TRBJ2-2
CDR3aa: CASSGQGTNTGELFF

d_gene: TRBD1
v_gene: TRBV6-5
len: 12
abundance: -
j_gene: TRBJ1-1
CDR3aa: CASSYLGTGPNF

d_gene: TRBD2
v_gene: TRBV11-2
len: 19
abundance: -
j_gene: TRBJ2-7
CDR3aa: CASSLDSGLTPGGRYEQYF

d_gene: TRBD2
v_gene: TRBV6-5
len: 16
abundance: -
j_gene: TRBJ2-1
CDR3aa: CASSYLLAGVLLEQFF

d_gene: -
v_gene: TRBV7-2
len: 14
abundance: -
j_gene: TRBJ1-3
CDR3aa: CASSPQSSGNTIYF

d_gene: TRBD2
v_gene: TRBV7-8
len: 14
abundance: once
j_gene: TRBJ2-3
CDR3aa: CASRALAESNTQYF

d_gene: TRBD2
v_gene: TRBV4-3
len: 17
abundance: -
j_gene: TRBJ2-1
CDR3aa: CASSRRPSGGSYNEQFF

d_gene: -
v_gene: TRBV10-3
len: 15
abundance: -
j_gene: TRBJ2-2
CDR3aa: CAIRGQGRDTGELFF

d_gene: TRBD2
v_gene: TRBV6-6
len: 15
abundance: once
j_gene: TRBJ2-2
CDR3aa: CASSTDAGETGELFF

d_gene: -
v_gene: TRBV18
len: 13
abundance: -
j_gene: TRBJ2-7
CDR3aa: CASSPRQTYEQYF

d_gene: TRBD1
v_gene: TRBV7-9
len: 14
abundance: -
j_gene: TRBJ2-7
CDR3aa: CASSSGQFTSRQYF

d_gene: TRBD2
v_gene: TRBV5-1
len: 16
abundance: once
j_gene: TRBJ2-7
CDR3aa: CASSLSVLAGGGEQYF